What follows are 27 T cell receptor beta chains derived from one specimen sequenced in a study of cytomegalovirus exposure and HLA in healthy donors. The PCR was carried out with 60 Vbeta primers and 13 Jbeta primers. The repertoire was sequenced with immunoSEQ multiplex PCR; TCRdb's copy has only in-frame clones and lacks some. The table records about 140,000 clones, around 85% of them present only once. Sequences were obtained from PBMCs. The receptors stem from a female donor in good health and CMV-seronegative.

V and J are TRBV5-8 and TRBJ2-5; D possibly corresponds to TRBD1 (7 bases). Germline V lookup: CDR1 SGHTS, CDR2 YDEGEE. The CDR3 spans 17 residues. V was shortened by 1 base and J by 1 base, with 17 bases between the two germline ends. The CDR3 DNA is TGTGCCAGCAGCTTGCGTCAGGGGGGTTGGGCCCAAGAGACCCAGTACTTC. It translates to CASSLRQGGWAQETQYF. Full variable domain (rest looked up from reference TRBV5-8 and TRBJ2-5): EAGVTQSPTHLIKTRGQQATLRCSPISGHTSVYWYQQALGLGLQFLLWYDEGEERNRGNFPPRFSGRQFPNYSSELNVNALELEDSALYLCASSLRQGGWAQETQYFGPGTRLLVL.

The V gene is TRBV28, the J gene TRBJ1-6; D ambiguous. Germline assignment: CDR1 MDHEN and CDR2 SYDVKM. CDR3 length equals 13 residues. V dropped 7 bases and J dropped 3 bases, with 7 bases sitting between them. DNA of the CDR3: TGTGCCAGCAACACCCTCTATAATTCACCCCTCCACTTT. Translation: CASNTLYNSPLHF.

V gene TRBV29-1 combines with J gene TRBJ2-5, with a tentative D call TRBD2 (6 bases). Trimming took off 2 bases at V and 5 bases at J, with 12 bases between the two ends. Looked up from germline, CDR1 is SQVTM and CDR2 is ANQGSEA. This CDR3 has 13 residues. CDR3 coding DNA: TGCAGCGTTGAACGGAGGGAAGGGGAGACCCAGTACTTC. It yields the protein CSVERREGETQYF.

CDR3 bases: TGTGCCAGCAGCTTGGGTGTCGGGAGGGCAGATACGCAGTATTTT. It translates to CASSLGVGRADTQYF. The rearrangement joins TRBV5-6 to TRBJ2-3; 8 bases map to TRBD2. In germline, CDR1 is SGHDT, CDR2 YYEEEE. The CDR3 consists of 15 residues. Trimming at V came to 0 bases and at J to 4 bases, leaving 4 bases not matched to a gene.

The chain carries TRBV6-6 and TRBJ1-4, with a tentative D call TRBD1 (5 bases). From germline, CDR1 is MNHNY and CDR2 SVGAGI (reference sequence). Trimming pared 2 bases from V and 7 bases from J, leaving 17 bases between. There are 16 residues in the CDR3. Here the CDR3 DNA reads TGTGCCAGCAGTTACCCCGCCTGGAGGGGTCGTGAAAAACTGTTTTTT. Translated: CASSYPAWRGREKLFF.

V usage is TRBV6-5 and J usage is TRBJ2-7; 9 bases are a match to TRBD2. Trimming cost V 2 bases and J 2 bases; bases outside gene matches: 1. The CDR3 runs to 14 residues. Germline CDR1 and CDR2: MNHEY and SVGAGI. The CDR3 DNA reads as TGTGCCAGCAGTTACCTAGCGGGAACCTACGAGCAGTACTTC. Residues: CASSYLAGTYEQYF.

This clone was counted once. Here the CDR3 DNA reads TGTGCCATCAGTGAGTCTTCTGGGGTAGCGGGAGTTCATCCCCAGTACTTC. It is translated as CAISESSGVAGVHPQYF. This chain links TRBV10-3 with TRBJ2-5; 9 bases are shared with TRBD2. The germline V gene encodes CDR1 ENHRY and CDR2 SYGVKD. The V and J ends lost 0 bases and 9 bases, in that order; junction bases with no gene match: 14. This CDR3 region has 17 residues.

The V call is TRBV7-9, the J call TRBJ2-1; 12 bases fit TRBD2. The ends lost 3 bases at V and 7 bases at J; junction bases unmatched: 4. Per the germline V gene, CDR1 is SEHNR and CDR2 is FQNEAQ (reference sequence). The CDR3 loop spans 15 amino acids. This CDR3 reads CASSFGLAGLNEQFF. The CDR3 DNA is TGTGCCAGCAGCTTCGGACTAGCGGGACTGAATGAGCAGTTCTTC.

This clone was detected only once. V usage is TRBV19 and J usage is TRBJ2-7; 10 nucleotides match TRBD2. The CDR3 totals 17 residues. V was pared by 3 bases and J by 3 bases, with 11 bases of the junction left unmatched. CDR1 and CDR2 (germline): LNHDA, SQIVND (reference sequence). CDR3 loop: CASSISFGTSVDYEQYF. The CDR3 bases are TGTGCCAGTAGTATTTCCTTCGGGACTAGCGTTGACTACGAGCAGTACTTC.

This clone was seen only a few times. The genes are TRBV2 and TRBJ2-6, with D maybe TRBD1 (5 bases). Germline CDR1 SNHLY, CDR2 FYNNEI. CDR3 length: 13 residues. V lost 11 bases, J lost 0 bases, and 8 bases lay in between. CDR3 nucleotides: TGTGCCGTCAGGGACTCTGGGGCCAACGTCCTGACTTTC. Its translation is CAVRDSGANVLTF.

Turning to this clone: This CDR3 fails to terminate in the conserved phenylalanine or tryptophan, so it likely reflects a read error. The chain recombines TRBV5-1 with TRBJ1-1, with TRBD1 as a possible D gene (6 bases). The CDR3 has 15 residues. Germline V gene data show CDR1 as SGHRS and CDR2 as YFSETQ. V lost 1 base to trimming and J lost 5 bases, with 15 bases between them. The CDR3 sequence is CASSLIDSQGTEAFV. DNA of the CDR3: TGCGCCAGCAGCTTGATAGATTCACAGGGAACTGAAGCTTTCGTT.

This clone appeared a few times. The CDR3 bases are TGTGCCAGCATGGGGGGGGGCAATCAGCCCCAGCATTTT. Its protein is CASMGGGNQPQHF. The V and J genes are TRBV27 and TRBJ1-5, with a possible D match to TRBD1 (5 bases). Per germline, CDR1 MNHEY and CDR2 SMNVEV (reference sequence). This CDR3 comprises 13 residues. V lost 7 bases to trimming and J lost 2 bases, with 9 bases between them.

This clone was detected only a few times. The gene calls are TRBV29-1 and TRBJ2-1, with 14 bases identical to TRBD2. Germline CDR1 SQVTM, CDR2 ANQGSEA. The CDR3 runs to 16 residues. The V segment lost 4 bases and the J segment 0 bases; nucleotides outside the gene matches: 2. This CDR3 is CSVAGTSGSSYNEQFF. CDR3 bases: TGCAGCGTTGCCGGGACTAGCGGGAGCTCCTACAATGAGCAGTTCTTC.

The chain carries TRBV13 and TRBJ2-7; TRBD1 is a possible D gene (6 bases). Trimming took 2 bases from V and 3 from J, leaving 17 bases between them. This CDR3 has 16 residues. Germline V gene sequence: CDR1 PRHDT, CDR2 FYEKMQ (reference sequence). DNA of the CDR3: TGTGCCAGCAGCTTACGAATAGGGACATTGGGCTACGAGCAGTACTTC. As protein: CASSLRIGTLGYEQYF.

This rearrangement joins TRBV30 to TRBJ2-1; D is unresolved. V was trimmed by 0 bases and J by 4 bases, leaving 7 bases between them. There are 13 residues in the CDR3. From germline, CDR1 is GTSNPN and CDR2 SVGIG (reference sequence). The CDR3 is CAWSVSLYNEQFF. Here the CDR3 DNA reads TGTGCCTGGAGTGTGAGTCTATACAATGAGCAGTTCTTC.

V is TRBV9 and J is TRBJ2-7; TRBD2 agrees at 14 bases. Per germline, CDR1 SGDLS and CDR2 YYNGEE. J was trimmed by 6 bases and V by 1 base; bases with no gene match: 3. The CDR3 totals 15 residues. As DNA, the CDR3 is TGTGCCAGCAGCGTATCGGGACTAGCGGGAGTCGAGCAGTACTTC. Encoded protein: CASSVSGLAGVEQYF.

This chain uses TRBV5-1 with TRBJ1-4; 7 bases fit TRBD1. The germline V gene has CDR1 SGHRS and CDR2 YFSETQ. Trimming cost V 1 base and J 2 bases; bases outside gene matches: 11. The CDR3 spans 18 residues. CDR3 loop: CASSLNLYRGGTNEKLFF. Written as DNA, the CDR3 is TGCGCCAGCAGCTTGAATTTGTACAGGGGTGGGACTAATGAAAAACTGTTTTTT.

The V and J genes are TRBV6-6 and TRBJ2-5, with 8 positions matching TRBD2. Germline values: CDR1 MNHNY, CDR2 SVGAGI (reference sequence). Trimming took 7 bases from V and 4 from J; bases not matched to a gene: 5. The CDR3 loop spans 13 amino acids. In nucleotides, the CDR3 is TGTGCCAGCACTGTTAGCGGGATAGAGACCCAGTACTTC. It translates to CASTVSGIETQYF.

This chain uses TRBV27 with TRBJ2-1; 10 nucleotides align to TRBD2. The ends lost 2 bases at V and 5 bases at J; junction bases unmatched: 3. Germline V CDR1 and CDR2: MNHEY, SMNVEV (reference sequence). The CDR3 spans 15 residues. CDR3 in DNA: TGTGCCAGCAGTTTACTACTAGCGGGGAACAATGAGCAGTTCTTC. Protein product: CASSLLLAGNNEQFF.

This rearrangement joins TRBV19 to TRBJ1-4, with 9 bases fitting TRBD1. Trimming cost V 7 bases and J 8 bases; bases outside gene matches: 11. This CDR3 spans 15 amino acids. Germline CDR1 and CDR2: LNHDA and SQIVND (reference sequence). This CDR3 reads CASNHPGQGNEKLFF. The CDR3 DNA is TGTGCCAGTAATCACCCGGGACAGGGAAACGAAAAACTGTTTTTT.

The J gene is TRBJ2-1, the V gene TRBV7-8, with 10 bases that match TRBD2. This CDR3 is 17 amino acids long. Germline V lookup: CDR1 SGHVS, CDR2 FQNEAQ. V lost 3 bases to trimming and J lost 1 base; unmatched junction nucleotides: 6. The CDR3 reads CASSLGASGSSYNEQFF. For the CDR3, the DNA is TGTGCCAGCAGCTTGGGGGCTAGCGGGAGTTCCTACAATGAGCAGTTCTTC.

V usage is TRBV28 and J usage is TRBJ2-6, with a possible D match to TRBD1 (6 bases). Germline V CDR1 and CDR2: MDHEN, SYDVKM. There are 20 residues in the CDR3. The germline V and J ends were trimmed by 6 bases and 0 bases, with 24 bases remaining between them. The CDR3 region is CASRGQGRGPESSGANVLTF. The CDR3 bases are TGTGCCAGCAGGGGGCAGGGCAGGGGCCCTGAAAGCTCTGGGGCCAACGTCCTGACTTTC.

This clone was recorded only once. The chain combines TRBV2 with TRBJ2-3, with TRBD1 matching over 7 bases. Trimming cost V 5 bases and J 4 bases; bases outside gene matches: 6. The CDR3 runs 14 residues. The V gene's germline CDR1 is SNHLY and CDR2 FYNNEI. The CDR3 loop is CASSRQGLADTQYF. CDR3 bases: TGTGCCAGCAGTCGACAGGGTCTCGCAGATACGCAGTATTTT.

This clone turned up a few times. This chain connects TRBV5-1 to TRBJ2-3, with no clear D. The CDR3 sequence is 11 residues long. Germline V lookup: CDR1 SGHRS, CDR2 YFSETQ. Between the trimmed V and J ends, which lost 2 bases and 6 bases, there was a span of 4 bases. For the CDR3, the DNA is TGCGCCAGCAGCTTTGCGGATACGCAGTATTTT. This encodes CASSFADTQYF. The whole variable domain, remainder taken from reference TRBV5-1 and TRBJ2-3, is KAGVTQTPRYLIKTRGQQVTLSCSPISGHRSVSWYQQTPGQGLQFLFEYFSETQRNKGNFPGRFSGRQFSNSRSEMNVSTLELGDSALYLCASSFADTQYFGPGTRLTVL.

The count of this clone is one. The CDR3 here is CASSYRVRGYGYTF. The CDR3 bases are TGTGCCAGCAGCTACAGGGTTAGAGGCTATGGCTACACCTTC. V and J are TRBV28 and TRBJ1-2, with a tentative D call TRBD1 (6 bases). Trimming removed 6 bases from V and 4 bases from J, with 15 bases in between. Germline assignment: CDR1 MDHEN and CDR2 SYDVKM. The length of the CDR3 is 14 residues.

The CDR3 coding sequence is TGTGCCAGCAGTGATTGGGCTAGCGGGAGTCTGACCTACAATGAGCAGTTCTTC. It codes for CASSDWASGSLTYNEQFF. This chain links TRBV2 with TRBJ2-1, with 10 bases fitting TRBD2. This CDR3 has 18 residues. V shed 3 bases, J shed 2 bases, and the junction held 10 bases outside the gene matches. Germline CDR1 reads SNHLY; CDR2 reads FYNNEI. The full variable domain, completed using reference TRBV2 and TRBJ2-1, is EPEVTQTPSHQVTQMGQEVILRCVPISNHLYFYWYRQILGQKVEFLVSFYNNEISEKSEIFDDQFSVERPDGSNFTLKIRSTKLEDSAMYFCASSDWASGSLTYNEQFFGPGTRLTVL.

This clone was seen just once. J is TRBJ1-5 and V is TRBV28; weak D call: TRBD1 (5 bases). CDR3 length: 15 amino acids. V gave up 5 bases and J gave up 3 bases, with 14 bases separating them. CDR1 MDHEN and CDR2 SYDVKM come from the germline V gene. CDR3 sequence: CASSLGDSLNQPQHF. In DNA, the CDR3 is TGTGCCAGCAGTCTAGGGGACTCTCTCAATCAGCCCCAGCATTTT.